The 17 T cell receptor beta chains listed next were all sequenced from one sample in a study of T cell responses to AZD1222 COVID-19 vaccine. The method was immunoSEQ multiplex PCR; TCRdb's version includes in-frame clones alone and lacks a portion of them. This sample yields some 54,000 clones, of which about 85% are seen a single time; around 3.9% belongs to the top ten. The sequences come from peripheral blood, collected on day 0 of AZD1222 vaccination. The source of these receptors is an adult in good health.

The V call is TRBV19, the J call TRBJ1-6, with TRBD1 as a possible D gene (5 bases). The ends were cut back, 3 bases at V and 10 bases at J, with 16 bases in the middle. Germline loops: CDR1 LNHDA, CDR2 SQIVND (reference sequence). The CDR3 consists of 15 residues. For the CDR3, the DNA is TGTGCCAGTAGTATGAAAGGACGGGGCCAGTCACCCCTCCACTTT. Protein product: CASSMKGRGQSPLHF. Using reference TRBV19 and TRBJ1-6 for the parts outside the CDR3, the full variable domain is DGGITQSPKYLFRKEGQNVTLSCEQNLNHDAMYWYRQDPGQGLRLIYYSQIVNDFQKGDIAEGYSVSREKKESFPLTVTSAQKNPTAFYLCASSMKGRGQSPLHFGNGTRLTVT.

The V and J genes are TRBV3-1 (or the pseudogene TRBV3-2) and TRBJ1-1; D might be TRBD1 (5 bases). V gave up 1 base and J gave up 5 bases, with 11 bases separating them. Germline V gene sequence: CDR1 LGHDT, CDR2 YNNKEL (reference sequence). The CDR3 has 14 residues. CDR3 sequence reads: CASSQGPGTTEAFF. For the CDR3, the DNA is TGTGCCAGCAGCCAAGGGCCAGGGACGACTGAAGCTTTCTTT.

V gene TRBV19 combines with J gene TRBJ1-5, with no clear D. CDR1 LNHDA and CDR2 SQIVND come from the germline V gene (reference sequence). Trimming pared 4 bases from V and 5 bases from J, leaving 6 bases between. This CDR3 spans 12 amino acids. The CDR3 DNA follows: TGTGCCAGTAGTAATCAGGATCAGCCCCAGCATTTT. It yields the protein CASSNQDQPQHF.

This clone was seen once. DNA for the CDR3: TGTGCCAGCAGGGAGGACGCGATTCTATATAGCAATCAGCCCCAGCATTTT. Translation gives CASREDAILYSNQPQHF. V gene TRBV28 combines with J gene TRBJ1-5; no clear D gene. Trimming removed 6 bases at V and 0 bases at J, with 18 bases between. This CDR3 comprises 17 residues. Germline-derived CDR1 and CDR2 are MDHEN and SYDVKM.

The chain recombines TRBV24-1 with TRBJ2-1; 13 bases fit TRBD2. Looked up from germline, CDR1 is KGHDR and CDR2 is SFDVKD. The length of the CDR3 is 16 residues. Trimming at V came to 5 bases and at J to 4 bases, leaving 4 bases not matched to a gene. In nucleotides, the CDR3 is TGTGCCACCAGTGCCGGGACTAGCGGGGATTACAATGAGCAGTTCTTC. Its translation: CATSAGTSGDYNEQFF.

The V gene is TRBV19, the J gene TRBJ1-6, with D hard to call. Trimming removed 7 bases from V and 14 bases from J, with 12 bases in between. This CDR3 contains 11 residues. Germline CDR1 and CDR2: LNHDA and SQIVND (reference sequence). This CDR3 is CASTMGGALHF. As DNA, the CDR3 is TGTGCCAGTACTATGGGCGGAGCCCTCCACTTT.

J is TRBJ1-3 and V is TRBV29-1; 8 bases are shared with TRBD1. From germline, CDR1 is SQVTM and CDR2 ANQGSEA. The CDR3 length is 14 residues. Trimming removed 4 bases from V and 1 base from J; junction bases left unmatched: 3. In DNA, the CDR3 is TGCAGCGTTGTTTGGACAGGGTCTGGAAACACCATATATTTT. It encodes CSVVWTGSGNTIYF.

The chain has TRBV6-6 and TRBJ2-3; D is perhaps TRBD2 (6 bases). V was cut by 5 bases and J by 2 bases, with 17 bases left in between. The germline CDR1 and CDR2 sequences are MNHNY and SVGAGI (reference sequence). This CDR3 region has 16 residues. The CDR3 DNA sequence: TGTGCCAGCAGTAAAAGGAGGGCCAGCTACACAGATACGCAGTATTTT. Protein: CASSKRRASYTDTQYF.

The CDR3 protein is CASSQDFRLYNSPLHF. CDR3 in DNA: TGCGCCAGCAGCCAAGATTTCAGGCTCTATAATTCACCCCTCCACTTT. The chain uses TRBV4-1 and TRBJ1-6; D is undetermined. Looked up from germline, CDR1 is MGHRA and CDR2 is YSYEKL. The length of the CDR3 is 16 residues. V lost 0 bases and J lost 3, with 9 bases in between.

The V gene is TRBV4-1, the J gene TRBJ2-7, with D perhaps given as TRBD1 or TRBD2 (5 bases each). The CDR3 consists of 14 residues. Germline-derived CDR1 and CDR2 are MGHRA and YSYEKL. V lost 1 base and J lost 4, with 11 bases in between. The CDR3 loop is CASSQGDGGYEQYF. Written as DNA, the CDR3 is TGCGCCAGCAGCCAAGGGGATGGGGGTTACGAGCAGTACTTC.

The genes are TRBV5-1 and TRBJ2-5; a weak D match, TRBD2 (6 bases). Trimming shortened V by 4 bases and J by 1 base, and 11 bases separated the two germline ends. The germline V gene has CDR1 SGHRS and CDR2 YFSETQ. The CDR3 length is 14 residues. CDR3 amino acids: CASSVPGSQETQYF. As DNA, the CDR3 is TGCGCCAGCAGCGTACCCGGGAGCCAAGAGACCCAGTACTTC. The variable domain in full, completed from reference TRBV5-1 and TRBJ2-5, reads KAGVTQTPRYLIKTRGQQVTLSCSPISGHRSVSWYQQTPGQGLQFLFEYFSETQRNKGNFPGRFSGRQFSNSRSEMNVSTLELGDSALYLCASSVPGSQETQYFGPGTRLLVL.

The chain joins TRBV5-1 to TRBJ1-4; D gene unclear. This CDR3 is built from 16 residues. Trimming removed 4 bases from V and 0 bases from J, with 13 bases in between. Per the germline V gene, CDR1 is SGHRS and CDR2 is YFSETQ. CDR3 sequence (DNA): TGCGCCAGCAGCCTCGGACGTTCAGCAACTAATGAAAAACTGTTTTTT. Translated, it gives CASSLGRSATNEKLFF.

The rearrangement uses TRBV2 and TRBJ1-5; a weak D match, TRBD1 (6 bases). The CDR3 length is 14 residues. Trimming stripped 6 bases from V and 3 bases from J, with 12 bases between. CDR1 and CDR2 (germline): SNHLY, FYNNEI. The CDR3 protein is CASRARQANQPQHF. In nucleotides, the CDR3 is TGTGCCAGCAGAGCACGACAGGCCAATCAGCCCCAGCATTTT.

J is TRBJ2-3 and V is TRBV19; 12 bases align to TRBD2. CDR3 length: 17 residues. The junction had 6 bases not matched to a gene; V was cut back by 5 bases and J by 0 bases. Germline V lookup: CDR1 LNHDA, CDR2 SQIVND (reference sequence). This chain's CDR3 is CASSLRLAGASTDTQYF. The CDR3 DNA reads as TGTGCCAGTAGTCTTCGACTAGCGGGGGCTAGCACAGATACGCAGTATTTT.

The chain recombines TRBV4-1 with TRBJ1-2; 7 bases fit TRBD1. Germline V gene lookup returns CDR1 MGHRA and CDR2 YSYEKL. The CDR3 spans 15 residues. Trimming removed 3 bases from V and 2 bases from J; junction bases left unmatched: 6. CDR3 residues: CASSHPGGQNYGYTF. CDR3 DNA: TGCGCCAGCAGCCATCCAGGGGGTCAGAACTATGGCTACACCTTC.

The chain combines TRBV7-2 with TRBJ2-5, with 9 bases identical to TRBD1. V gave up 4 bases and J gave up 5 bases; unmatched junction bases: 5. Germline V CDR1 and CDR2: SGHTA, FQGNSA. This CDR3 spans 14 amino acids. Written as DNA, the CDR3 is TGTGCCAGCAGCTCGGGACAGGGAACGGAGACCCAGTACTTC. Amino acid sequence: CASSSGQGTETQYF. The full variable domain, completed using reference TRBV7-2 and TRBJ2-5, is GAGVSQSPSNKVTEKGKDVELRCDPISGHTALYWYRQSLGQGLEFLIYFQGNSAPDKSGLPSDRFSAERTGGSVSTLTIQRTQQEDSAVYLCASSSGQGTETQYFGPGTRLLVL.

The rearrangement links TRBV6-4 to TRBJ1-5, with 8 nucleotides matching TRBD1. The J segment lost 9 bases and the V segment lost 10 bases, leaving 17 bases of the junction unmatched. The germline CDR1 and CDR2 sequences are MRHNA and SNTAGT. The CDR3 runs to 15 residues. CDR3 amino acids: CANRRRQGRIWPQHF. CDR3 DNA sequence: TGTGCCAACCGGAGACGACAGGGGCGGATTTGGCCCCAGCATTTT.